The 31 T cell receptor beta chains in this list originate from one sample, sequenced in a study of beta chain features in type 1 diabetes. All of the isolated RNA was reverse transcribed, so expressed TCRB transcripts were sequenced. Measured with immunoSEQ multiplex PCR; TCRdb has only the in-frame clones, and not every one. This sample has 250,000 to 300,000 clones, with about 8% found just once. The sample taken for sequencing was central memory CD4+ T cells from blood. Receptor source: a woman aged 18-30 years in good health.

This clone came up a few times. DNA of the CDR3: TGTGCCACCAGCTGGAGCACAGATACGCAGTATTTT. This encodes CATSWSTDTQYF. The chain carries TRBV15 and TRBJ2-3; unclear D gene. The CDR3 has 12 residues. With 5 bases removed from V and 0 bases from J, the gap between germline ends came to 3 bases. CDR1 is LNHNV, CDR2 YYDKDF, per germline (reference sequence).

The chain employs TRBV20-1 and TRBJ1-2; D ambiguous. V gave up 6 bases and J gave up 5 bases, with 10 bases separating them. The germline gives CDR1 DFQATT, CDR2 SNEGSKA (reference sequence). The CDR3 extends over 11 amino acids. The CDR3 DNA reads as TGCAGTGCCAAGGACGGATATGGCTACACCTTC. It translates to CSAKDGYGYTF.

This chain uses TRBV7-9 with TRBJ2-5; D tentatively fits TRBD1 or TRBD2 (5 bases each). CDR1 and CDR2 (germline): SEHNR, FQNEAQ (reference sequence). V lost 6 bases and J lost 2, with 7 bases in between. The CDR3 is made up of 12 amino acids. CDR3 residues: CASRGRQETQYF. The CDR3 DNA is TGTGCCAGCAGGGGACGGCAAGAGACCCAGTACTTC.

The V gene is TRBV4-1, the J gene TRBJ2-1; 8 bases map to TRBD1. Per germline, CDR1 MGHRA and CDR2 YSYEKL. This CDR3 is built from 16 residues. J gave up 3 bases and V 7 bases, and 11 bases lay outside the gene matches. This CDR3 is CASTKERRGHYNEQFF. The DNA of the CDR3 is TGCGCCAGCACCAAAGAGCGCAGGGGGCACTACAATGAGCAGTTCTTC.

Details on this clone: Other DNA sequences in this specimen translate into the identical CDR3. The rearrangement joins TRBV7-2 to TRBJ2-3, with D unclear. The CDR3 has 15 amino acids. The V and J ends lost 1 base and 1 base respectively, with 9 bases between them. Looked up from germline, CDR1 is SGHTA and CDR2 is FQGNSA. In DNA, the CDR3 is TGTGCCAGCAGCTTAGGTGGGGTACGCACAGATACGCAGTATTTT. Protein product: CASSLGGVRTDTQYF.

This clone was seen only a few times. This chain connects TRBV5-4 to TRBJ2-5, with a possible D match to TRBD2 (5 bases). Trimming left V 4 bases short and J 2 bases short, with 12 bases between. CDR3 length: 14 residues. Germline-derived CDR1 and CDR2 are SGHNT and YYREEE (reference sequence). CDR3 sequence (DNA): TGTGCCAGCAGCCCAACGACGGGGCAAGAGACCCAGTACTTC. It encodes CASSPTTGQETQYF.

CDR3 residues: CASSLRLIETQYF. As DNA, the CDR3 is TGTGCCAGCAGCTTAAGGCTCATAGAGACCCAGTACTTC. The gene calls are TRBV11-1 and TRBJ2-5; D remains ambiguous. The germline gives CDR1 SGHAT, CDR2 FQDESV (reference sequence). The V gene lost 2 bases and the J gene lost 4 bases, with 8 bases spanning the gap. CDR3 length: 13 residues. The full variable domain, rest sourced from reference TRBV11-1 and TRBJ2-5, is EAEVAQSPRYKITEKSQAVAFWCDPISGHATLYWYRQILGQGPELLVQFQDESVVDDSQLPKDRFSAERLKGVDSTLKIQPAELGDSAMYLCASSLRLIETQYFGPGTRLLVL.

The chain couples TRBV7-2 to TRBJ2-7; the D gene is possibly TRBD2 (6 bases). CDR1 is SGHTA, CDR2 FQGNSA, per germline. Trimming removed 3 bases at V and 6 bases at J, with 6 bases between. The length of the CDR3 is 11 residues. CDR3 residues: CASSFGSEQYF. For the CDR3, the DNA is TGTGCCAGCAGCTTCGGGAGCGAGCAGTACTTC. The full variable domain, completed using reference TRBV7-2 and TRBJ2-7, is GAGVSQSPSNKVTEKGKDVELRCDPISGHTALYWYRQSLGQGLEFLIYFQGNSAPDKSGLPSDRFSAERTGGSVSTLTIQRTQQEDSAVYLCASSFGSEQYFGPGTRLTVT.

The V and J genes are TRBV7-9 and TRBJ1-4; maybe TRBD1 (6 bases). The V gene lost 5 bases and the J gene lost 5 bases, with 15 bases spanning the gap. The CDR3 length is 15 residues. Germline lookup yields CDR1 SEHNR and CDR2 FQNEAQ (reference sequence). The CDR3 is CASSRRGGPNEKLFF. The CDR3 nucleotides read TGTGCCAGCAGCCGCCGGGGGGGGCCAAATGAAAAACTGTTTTTT.

The chain uses TRBV6-1 and TRBJ2-7; TRBD2 aligns across 8 bases. CDR3 length: 12 residues. J lost 6 bases, V lost 7 bases, and 5 bases had no gene match. Germline CDR1 reads MNHNS; CDR2 reads SASEGT. CDR3 protein: CASKRTSREQYF. CDR3 nucleotide sequence: TGTGCCAGCAAAAGGACTAGCCGCGAGCAGTACTTC.

The J gene is TRBJ2-5, the V gene TRBV2, with D possibly TRBD2 on 7 matching bases. The germline CDR1 and CDR2 sequences are SNHLY and FYNNEI. V lost 8 bases and J lost 5, with 18 bases in between. The CDR3 has 14 residues. CDR3 coding DNA: TGTGCCAGCTGCGCGGACAGCGGGAAGGAGACCCAGTACTTC. This gives the protein CASCADSGKETQYF.

The chain links TRBV11-3 to TRBJ2-7, with 10 nucleotides matching TRBD2. This CDR3 comprises 15 residues. From germline, CDR1 is SGHNT and CDR2 YENEEA. The V and J ends lost 8 bases and 2 bases, in that order; junction bases with no gene match: 9. The CDR3 DNA follows: TGTGCCAGCCGCACTAGCGGGGTGAGACCCTACGAGCAGTACTTC. This encodes CASRTSGVRPYEQYF.

The chain is built from TRBV10-3 and TRBJ2-7, with D hard to call. V was shortened by 2 bases and J by 6 bases, with 8 bases between the two germline ends. Germline assignment: CDR1 ENHRY and CDR2 SYGVKD. This CDR3 has 12 residues. The CDR3 DNA reads TGTGCCATCAGTGAGGGATTCCGCGAGCAGTACTTC. It translates to CAISEGFREQYF.

This clone came up a few times. The gene calls are TRBV4-1 and TRBJ1-2, with D unresolved. The CDR3 has 16 amino acids. Trimming removed 1 base from V and 4 bases from J, with 16 bases in between. CDR1 MGHRA and CDR2 YSYEKL come from the germline V gene. The CDR3 region is CASSQVASPDLYGYTF. The CDR3 region has the DNA TGCGCCAGCAGCCAAGTAGCATCCCCAGACCTCTATGGCTACACCTTC.

This clone was seen more than once but under ten times. The chain is built from TRBV4-3 and TRBJ2-3; 8 positions match TRBD1. Germline CDR1 LGHNA, CDR2 YSLEER. CDR3 length: 20 amino acids. V lost 0 bases and J lost 2; bases outside the gene matches: 16. The CDR3 loop reads CASSQEGVGTGRISTDTQYF. CDR3 coding DNA: TGCGCCAGCAGCCAAGAAGGAGTCGGGACAGGCAGGATCTCCACAGATACGCAGTATTTT.

This clone appeared many times. This chain connects TRBV7-2 to TRBJ1-6, with 10 bases identical to TRBD1. From germline, CDR1 is SGHTA and CDR2 FQGNSA. The CDR3 runs 15 residues. With 6 bases clipped from V and 6 bases from J, the junction kept 5 bases outside the gene matches. CDR3 DNA sequence: TGTGCCAGCAGAGACAGGGGGCAGGGTAATTCACCCCTCCACTTT. Its translation is CASRDRGQGNSPLHF. Full variable domain (missing parts from reference TRBV7-2 and TRBJ1-6): GAGVSQSPSNKVTEKGKDVELRCDPISGHTALYWYRQSLGQGLEFLIYFQGNSAPDKSGLPSDRFSAERTGGSVSTLTIQRTQQEDSAVYLCASRDRGQGNSPLHFGNGTRLTVT.

The V and J genes are TRBV9 and TRBJ1-1, with 7 bases fitting TRBD1. CDR3 length: 15 residues. Germline loops: CDR1 SGDLS, CDR2 YYNGEE. Unmatched junction bases numbered 7, after V lost 0 bases and J lost 5 bases. CDR3 nucleotides: TGTGCCAGCAGCGTAGTCGGGACAGCCGGGACTGAAGCTTTCTTT. Its protein is CASSVVGTAGTEAFF. The full variable domain, with the rest looked up from reference TRBV9 and TRBJ1-1, is DSGVTQTPKHLITATGQRVTLRCSPRSGDLSVYWYQQSLDQGLQFLIQYYNGEERAKGNILERFSAQQFPDLHSELNLSSLELGDSALYFCASSVVGTAGTEAFFGQGTRLTVV.

Only a few counts were recorded for this clone. The chain joins TRBV5-4 to TRBJ2-2; D call uncertain. V gave up 0 bases and J gave up 6 bases, with 9 bases separating them. Germline V gene sequence: CDR1 SGHNT, CDR2 YYREEE (reference sequence). The CDR3 totals 14 residues. The CDR3 here is CASSLVDIPGELFF. CDR3 in DNA: TGTGCCAGCAGCTTGGTTGATATCCCCGGGGAGCTGTTTTTT.

The table lists this clone with a few counts. The J gene is TRBJ2-1, the V gene TRBV5-4; D perhaps matches TRBD2 (6 bases). With 0 bases removed from V and 2 bases from J, the gap between germline ends came to 9 bases. The CDR3 spans 15 residues. The germline V gene has CDR1 SGHNT and CDR2 YYREEE (reference sequence). The CDR3 DNA reads TGTGCCAGCAGCTTGGGAGGGAGGCCCTACAATGAGCAGTTCTTC. Its translation: CASSLGGRPYNEQFF.

The V and J genes are TRBV7-9 and TRBJ2-7, with TRBD1 identical over 9 bases. The CDR3 sequence is 14 residues long. Germline assignment: CDR1 SEHNR and CDR2 FQNEAQ (reference sequence). With 6 bases clipped from V and 6 bases from J, the junction kept 9 bases outside the gene matches. The DNA of the CDR3 is TGTGCCAGCAGGATCGCCGGGACAGGGAGCGAGCAGTACTTC. This translates into CASRIAGTGSEQYF.

A few counts support this clone. The chain carries TRBV14 and TRBJ2-1; 10 positions match TRBD2. The junction had 5 bases not matched to a gene; V was cut back by 2 bases and J by 7 bases. The CDR3 is 15 residues long. CDR1 is SGHDN, CDR2 FVKESK, per germline. The CDR3 bases are TGTGCCAGCAGCCAACTAGCGGGAGAATATAATGAGCAGTTCTTC. Protein sequence: CASSQLAGEYNEQFF.

This clone occurred a few times. This chain connects TRBV30 to TRBJ1-1; 8 positions match TRBD1. Germline CDR1 and CDR2: GTSNPN and SVGIG (reference sequence). V shed 5 bases, J shed 0 bases, and the junction held 11 bases outside the gene matches. The CDR3 covers 16 residues. The CDR3: CAWRRTGGGMNTEAFF. The CDR3 nucleotides read TGTGCCTGGCGACGCACAGGGGGGGGGATGAACACTGAAGCTTTCTTT.

This clone showed up many times. J is TRBJ1-3 and V is TRBV18, with D unresolved. The CDR3 loop spans 16 amino acids. V shed 2 bases and J shed 1 base, with 12 bases lying between them. Germline V gives CDR1 KGHSH, CDR2 LQKENI. The CDR3 loop reads CASSPSQTPSGNTIYF. In DNA form, the CDR3 reads TGTGCCAGCTCACCAAGCCAGACACCGTCTGGAAACACCATATATTTT.

This chain connects TRBV7-3 to TRBJ2-3, with 11 bases matching TRBD2. CDR1 and CDR2 (germline): SGHTA, FQGTGA. V lost 3 bases, J lost 2 bases, and 4 bases stayed unmatched. The CDR3 is 16 amino acids. CDR3 in DNA: TGTGCCAGCAGCTTGTATAGCGGGAGGGCCACAGATACGCAGTATTTT. Translation: CASSLYSGRATDTQYF.

The V gene is TRBV7-8, the J gene TRBJ2-1, with 11 bases fitting TRBD2. J gave up 4 bases and V 4 bases, and 9 bases lay outside the gene matches. The CDR3 covers 17 residues. Germline CDR1 is SGHVS and CDR2 is FQNEAQ. The CDR3 region is CASSSKPTSGTYNEQFF. CDR3 coding DNA: TGTGCCAGCAGCTCTAAACCGACTAGCGGGACGTACAATGAGCAGTTCTTC.

This clone was seen more than once but under ten times. The chain has TRBV29-1 and TRBJ2-7; TRBD2 matches at 7 bases. The CDR3 runs 12 residues. CDR1 and CDR2 (germline): SQVTM, ANQGSEA. Germline trimming cut 6 bases from V and 4 bases from J; bases unmatched to any gene: 6. The DNA for the CDR3 is TGCAGCGTGACTAGCACGGGTTACGAGCAGTACTTC. Translation gives CSVTSTGYEQYF.

This clone was seen a handful of times. This chain joins TRBV6-5 and TRBJ2-3, with D possibly being TRBD2 (6 bases). The CDR3 spans 16 residues. The germline V and J ends were trimmed by 1 base and 4 bases, with 15 bases remaining between them. The germline V gene has CDR1 MNHEY and CDR2 SVGAGI. Here the CDR3 DNA reads TGTGCCAGCAGTTACTGGGGTACGGGGGAGGCAGATACGCAGTATTTT. Encoded protein: CASSYWGTGEADTQYF.

V and J are TRBV18 and TRBJ2-7; 7 bases are a match to TRBD2. V lost 0 bases to trimming and J lost 6 bases; unmatched junction nucleotides: 8. Germline CDR1 and CDR2: KGHSH and LQKENI. CDR3 length: 15 residues. The CDR3 DNA reads as TGTGCCAGCTCACCACCGAAGTTTGCGGGAGTCGAGCAGTACTTC. Translation: CASSPPKFAGVEQYF.

This clone has more than one count but fewer than ten. The J gene is TRBJ2-7, the V gene TRBV2; 7 bases align to TRBD2. The CDR3 consists of 14 residues. CDR1 is SNHLY, CDR2 FYNNEI, per germline. V shed 6 bases, J shed 0 bases, and the junction held 5 bases outside the gene matches. The CDR3 here is CASRTSSSSYEQYF. The CDR3 DNA sequence: TGTGCCAGCAGGACTAGCTCGAGCTCCTACGAGCAGTACTTC.

There are a few counts of this clone. The V call is TRBV5-1, the J call TRBJ2-5; D possibly corresponds to TRBD2 (6 bases). The V and J ends lost 0 bases and 5 bases respectively, with 11 bases between them. The CDR3 runs to 14 residues. Germline V lookup: CDR1 SGHRS, CDR2 YFSETQ. This CDR3 is CASSLGPEGETQYF. As DNA, the CDR3 is TGCGCCAGCAGCTTGGGGCCGGAGGGGGAGACCCAGTACTTC.

This clone was observed a few times. The chain links TRBV13 to TRBJ1-5; TRBD1 is a possible D gene (6 bases). The CDR3 totals 13 residues. Trimming took 1 base from V and 5 from J, leaving 6 bases between them. Germline V gene lookup returns CDR1 PRHDT and CDR2 FYEKMQ (reference sequence). The chain's CDR3 is CASSLDRDQPQHF. The CDR3 region has the DNA TGTGCCAGCAGCTTAGACAGGGATCAGCCCCAGCATTTT.